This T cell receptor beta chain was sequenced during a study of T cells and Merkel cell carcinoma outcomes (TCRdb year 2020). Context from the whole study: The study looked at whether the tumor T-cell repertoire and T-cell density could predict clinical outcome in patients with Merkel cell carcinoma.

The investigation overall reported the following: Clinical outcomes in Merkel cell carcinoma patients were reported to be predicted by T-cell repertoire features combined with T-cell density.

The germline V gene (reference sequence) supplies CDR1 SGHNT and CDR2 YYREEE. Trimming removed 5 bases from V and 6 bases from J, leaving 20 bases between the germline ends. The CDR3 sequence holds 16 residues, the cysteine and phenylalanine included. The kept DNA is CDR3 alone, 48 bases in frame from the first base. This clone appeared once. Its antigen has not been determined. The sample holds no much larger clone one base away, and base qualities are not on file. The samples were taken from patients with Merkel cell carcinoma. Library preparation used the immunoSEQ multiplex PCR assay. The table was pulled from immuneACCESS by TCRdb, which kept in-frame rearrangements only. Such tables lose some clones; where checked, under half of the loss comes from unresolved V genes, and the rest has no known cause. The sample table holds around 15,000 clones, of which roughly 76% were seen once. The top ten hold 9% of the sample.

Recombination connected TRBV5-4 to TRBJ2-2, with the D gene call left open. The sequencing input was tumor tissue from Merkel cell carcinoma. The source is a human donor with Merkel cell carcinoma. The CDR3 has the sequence CASSWSDPKAPGELFF. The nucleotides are TGTGCCAGCAGTTGGTCCGACCCGAAAGCCCCCGGGGAGCTGTTTTTT.